Listed here is a single TCR beta chain. The antigen remains unidentified. The data are from a study of T cell responses to AZD1222 COVID-19 vaccine. Germline V gene lookup returns CDR1 LNHDA and CDR2 SQIVND (reference sequence). CDR3 length equals 19 residues. The V and J ends lost 6 bases and 1 base respectively, with 27 bases between them. Using immunoSEQ multiplex PCR, the repertoire was profiled, and TCRdb retains in-frame clones only, with some absent. The table records approximately 110,000 clones, around 92% of them present only once. Study conclusions and caveats: The span of vaccine-associated CD4 TCRs extended across spike, with dominance at 160-218 and 743-854. Two AZD1222 doses significantly raised spike-specific TCR breadth and depth over controls.

This TCR came from an adult in good health. Material: peripheral blood, obtained on day 0 of AZD1222 vaccination. The rearrangement uses TRBV19 and TRBJ1-1; D is perhaps TRBD1 (6 bases). Here the CDR3 DNA reads TGTGCCAGTAGGCGACAGGTCTGGAGTTCGGGAGGAGGGAACACTGAAGCTTTCTTT. This gives the protein CASRRQVWSSGGGNTEAFF.